The rows below give T cell receptor beta chains drawn from one sample of a study of blood T cell repertoires in COVID-19. Data came from immunoSEQ multiplex PCR; TCRdb stores just in-frame clones and leaves some out. The sample consists of 650,000 to 800,000 clones, more than 80% of them appearing once. Sequenced material: peripheral blood. These TCRs come from a woman aged 18-29 years with acute or convalescent COVID-19. Both conserved end residues are part of each CDR3. Fields, in order: J gene, V gene, CDR3 protein.

TRBJ1-5	TRBV30	CAWSIEVRGYQPQHF
TRBJ2-3	TRBV7-2	CASSLSGGGSTDTQYF
TRBJ1-4	TRBV6-5	CASRGQGGEKLFF
TRBJ1-1	TRBV19	CASNTGQRNTEAFF
TRBJ2-3	TRBV9	CASSVGSASTDTQYF
TRBJ2-2	TRBV5-8	CASTPEFTSFTGELFF
TRBJ1-1	TRBV10-3	CAISEMGQNTEAFF
TRBJ1-2	TRBV19	CATRAGEGYTF
TRBJ2-1	TRBV4-1	CASSQVVPGTTINEQFF
TRBJ2-1	TRBV5-4	CASGVGTGNEQFF
TRBJ1-3	TRBV4-3	CASSQDSGDSGNTIYF
TRBJ1-1	TRBV9	CASSLQGSITEAFF
TRBJ2-5	TRBV24-1	CATSDPQGYQETQYF
TRBJ1-5	TRBV6-1	CASSGKRGPSNQPQHF
TRBJ2-1	TRBV6-2/TRBV6-3	CASSAPGGGGINEQFF
TRBJ2-4	TRBV6-2/TRBV6-3	CASSYARGGTKNIQYF
TRBJ1-5	TRBV30	CAWSFSPGLPQHF
TRBJ1-2	TRBV5-1	CASSLGQVNYGYTF
TRBJ2-7	TRBV4-1	CASSQPGLAGEIFYEQYF
TRBJ1-2	TRBV3-1/TRBV3-2	CASSRQGLYGYTF
TRBJ2-5	TRBV3-1/TRBV3-2	CASSPGTSGVETQYF
TRBJ2-1	TRBV9	CASSVATYNEQFF
TRBJ2-5	TRBV6-2/TRBV6-3	CASSPRDTETQYF
TRBJ2-4	TRBV19	CASSTGNIQYF
TRBJ2-2	TRBV6-4	CASSTGTGDTGELFF
TRBJ1-1	TRBV5-1	CASSLGDRGNTEAFF
TRBJ1-5	TRBV6-7	CAITGEWNQPQHF
TRBJ1-5	TRBV28	CASSLGQGVQPQHF
TRBJ1-5	TRBV6-2/TRBV6-3	CASSEDRGHMNQPQHF
TRBJ1-4	TRBV7-2	CASSLVGRDEGEKLFF
TRBJ1-2	TRBV27	CASSLRSLSDGYTF
TRBJ2-3	TRBV19	CASSIFNTVTDTQYF
TRBJ2-7	TRBV27	CASSATRGSEQYF
TRBJ2-1	TRBV18	CASSLGQGRSYNEQFF
TRBJ2-7	TRBV6-5	CASSPGTDTSYEQYF